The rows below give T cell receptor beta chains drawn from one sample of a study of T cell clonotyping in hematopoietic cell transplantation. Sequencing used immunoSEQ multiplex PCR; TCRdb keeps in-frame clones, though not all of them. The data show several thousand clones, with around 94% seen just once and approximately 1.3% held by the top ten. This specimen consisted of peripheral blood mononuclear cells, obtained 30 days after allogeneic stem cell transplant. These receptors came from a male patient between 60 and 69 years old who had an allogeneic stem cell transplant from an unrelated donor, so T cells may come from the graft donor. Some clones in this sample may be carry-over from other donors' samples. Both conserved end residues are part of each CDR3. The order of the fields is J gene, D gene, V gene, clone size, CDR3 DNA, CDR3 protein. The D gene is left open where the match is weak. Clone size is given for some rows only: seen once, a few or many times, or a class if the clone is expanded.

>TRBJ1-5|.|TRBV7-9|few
TGTGCCAGCAGCTTATCGGGTCCAGGGGATCAGCCCCAGCATTTT
CASSLSGPGDQPQHF
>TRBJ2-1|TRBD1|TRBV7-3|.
TGTGCCAGCAGCTTAAAGGACAGGGGATCCTACAATGAGCAGTTCTTC
CASSLKDRGSYNEQFF
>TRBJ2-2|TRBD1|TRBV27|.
TGTGCCAGCAGTCTTTGGGACAGGGAGTTTACCGGGGAGCTGTTTTTT
CASSLWDREFTGELFF
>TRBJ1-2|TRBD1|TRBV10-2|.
TGCGCCAGCAGTGCCGGGACAGGGGCGTATGGCTACACCTTC
CASSAGTGAYGYTF
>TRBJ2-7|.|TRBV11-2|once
TGTGCCAGCAGCTTAGTTACGGGCTCCTACGAGCAGTACTTC
CASSLVTGSYEQYF
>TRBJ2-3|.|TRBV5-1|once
TGCGCCAGCAGCCCGGGACCAGAGACGCCAGATACGCAGTATTTT
CASSPGPETPDTQYF
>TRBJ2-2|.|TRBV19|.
TGTGCCAGTAGTGCCAAGACTAACACCGGGGAGCTGTTTTTT
CASSAKTNTGELFF
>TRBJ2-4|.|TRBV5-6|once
TGTGCCAGCAGCCTCACTAGGTCAAACATTCAGTACTTC
CASSLTRSNIQYF
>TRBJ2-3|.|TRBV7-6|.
TGTGCCAGCAGCTTAGAGAACCAAGAGTCAGATACGCAGTATTTT
CASSLENQESDTQYF
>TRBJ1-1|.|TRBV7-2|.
TGTGCCAGCAGCCCTCGTGGTCCGGGGTGGGGAACTGAAGCTTTCTTT
CASSPRGPGWGTEAFF